The clone carrying this TCR beta chain occurred a few times. Its antigen is undetermined. Exclusions: uncontrolled infection, other autoimmune disease, pregnancy, lactation. This entry comes from a study of T cells in Graves' hyperthyroidism and ophthalmopathy. Study-wide points: Blood held most thyroid clonotypes expanded above 0.001 frequency. Ophthalmopathy was model-predicted a median roughly 6.2 months pre-onset.

The length of the CDR3 is 16 residues. The V gene's germline CDR1 is MNHNS and CDR2 SASEGT. Trimming left V 3 bases short and J 3 bases short, with 12 bases between. It was RNA transcripts that yielded the amplified TCR beta CDR3 regions. Carried out on the TCR CDR3, a first-round RT-PCR used the HTBI primer set. TCRdb independently ran MiXCR on the multiplex PCR reads; one entry per CDR3 protein. The sample has around 490,000 distinct CDR3 sequences, nearly 20% seen once. The chain couples TRBV6-1 to TRBJ1-6; D perhaps matches TRBD1 (5 bases). The TCR sequence derives from a man aged 40-50 years with Graves' ophthalmopathy. The sequenced material came from blood. This CDR3 reads CASSEDKSGYNSPLHF. The CDR3, as DNA: TGTGCCAGCAGTGAGGACAAAAGTGGCTATAATTCACCCCTCCACTTT.